Listed below are T cell receptor beta chains from one sample, sequenced in a study of molecular identifiers for immune sequencing clone quantification. TCRdb reprocessed the PCR reads via MiXCR and lists one record per CDR3 protein. The data contain some 650,000 distinct CDR3 sequences, about 20% of them singletons. Material: naive CD8+ T cells from blood, with Jurkat cell RNA spiked in. The source of these receptors is a human donor in good health. Some libraries in this study had Jurkat cell RNA spiked in. CDR3s include the opening cysteine and the closing phenylalanine or tryptophan. D genes are given only for firm matches. Size is stated for part of the rows, as once, few or many counts, or as a class when the clone is expanded.

v_gene: TRBV7-9
abundance: -
j_gene: TRBJ1-1
d_gene: TRBD1
CDR3nt: TGTGCCAGCAGCTTAGGCAGGGGGCGAGTGAACACTGAAGCTTTCTTT
CDR3aa: CASSLGRGRVNTEAFF

v_gene: TRBV12-3/TRBV12-4
abundance: few
j_gene: TRBJ1-1
d_gene: -
CDR3nt: TGTGCCAGCAGCCTCGATGGGGGCCAGAACACTGAAGCTTTCTTT
CDR3aa: CASSLDGGQNTEAFF

v_gene: TRBV12-3/TRBV12-4
abundance: -
j_gene: TRBJ2-7
d_gene: TRBD1
CDR3nt: TGTGCCAGCAGTTCACTGGACAGGGACGAGCAGTACTTC
CDR3aa: CASSSLDRDEQYF

v_gene: TRBV7-2
abundance: many
j_gene: TRBJ2-3
d_gene: -
CDR3nt: TGTGCCAGCAGCTTAGGTGTCAGGGCTAGCACAGATACGCAGTATTTT
CDR3aa: CASSLGVRASTDTQYF

v_gene: TRBV4-1
abundance: -
j_gene: TRBJ1-5
d_gene: -
CDR3nt: TGCGCCAGCAGCCAGCAGGGCAGGAGCAATCAGCCCCAGCATTTT
CDR3aa: CASSQQGRSNQPQHF

v_gene: TRBV11-2
abundance: few
j_gene: TRBJ2-5
d_gene: TRBD2
CDR3nt: TGTGCCAGCAGCTTCCCCGGGACTAGACAAGAGACCCAGTACTTC
CDR3aa: CASSFPGTRQETQYF

v_gene: TRBV20-1
abundance: many
j_gene: TRBJ2-1
d_gene: -
CDR3nt: TGCAGTTCGGTCGAGACGAATGAGCAGTTCTTC
CDR3aa: CSSVETNEQFF

v_gene: TRBV28
abundance: -
j_gene: TRBJ1-1
d_gene: TRBD1
CDR3nt: TGTGCCAGCAGTTCTGGGACAGGGGTATATATCGACATGGCTTTCTTT
CDR3aa: CASSSGTGVYIDMAFF

v_gene: TRBV27
abundance: many
j_gene: TRBJ2-6
d_gene: -
CDR3nt: TGTGCCAGCAGAGGAACCTCTGGGGCCAACGTCCTGACTTTC
CDR3aa: CASRGTSGANVLTF

v_gene: TRBV4-3
abundance: many
j_gene: TRBJ2-5
d_gene: -
CDR3nt: TGCGCCAGCAGCCAAGATATGAGCGAGGAGACCCAGTACTTC
CDR3aa: CASSQDMSEETQYF

v_gene: TRBV7-8
abundance: -
j_gene: TRBJ2-3
d_gene: -
CDR3nt: TGTGCCAGCAGCTTAGCATGGCCAGGGAGTACCGTGGGCACAGATACGCAGTATTTT
CDR3aa: CASSLAWPGSTVGTDTQYF

v_gene: TRBV4-3
abundance: many
j_gene: TRBJ2-5
d_gene: TRBD1
CDR3nt: TGCGCCAGCAGCCAGCCGGGACAGGGGAAAGAGACCCAGTACTTC
CDR3aa: CASSQPGQGKETQYF

v_gene: TRBV5-6
abundance: many
j_gene: TRBJ2-1
d_gene: -
CDR3nt: TGTGCCAGCAGCTTGGAGCCAGGACACAATGAGCAGTTCTTC
CDR3aa: CASSLEPGHNEQFF

v_gene: TRBV4-3
abundance: many
j_gene: TRBJ1-2
d_gene: -
CDR3nt: TGCGCCAGCAGCCAAGAGGGCCGGCAAACCTATGGCTACACCTTC
CDR3aa: CASSQEGRQTYGYTF

v_gene: TRBV7-9
abundance: many
j_gene: TRBJ1-1
d_gene: TRBD1
CDR3nt: TGTGCCAGCAGCCCTGACAGGGCCCAAGTGAACACTGAAGCTTTCTTT
CDR3aa: CASSPDRAQVNTEAFF

v_gene: TRBV28
abundance: few
j_gene: TRBJ2-7
d_gene: -
CDR3nt: TGTGCCAGCAGTTTAAAGAGCTCCTACGGGCAGTACTTC
CDR3aa: CASSLKSSYGQYF

v_gene: TRBV2
abundance: many
j_gene: TRBJ2-3
d_gene: TRBD1
CDR3nt: TGTGCCAGCAGTAGGACAGGGGCGATTCGAGATACGCAGTATTTT
CDR3aa: CASSRTGAIRDTQYF

v_gene: TRBV19
abundance: few
j_gene: TRBJ2-7
d_gene: TRBD2
CDR3nt: TGTGCCAGTAGTCCTATGGCTAGCGGGACATACGAGCAGTACTTC
CDR3aa: CASSPMASGTYEQYF

v_gene: TRBV5-1
abundance: few
j_gene: TRBJ2-1
d_gene: TRBD2
CDR3nt: TGCGCCAGCCGGAGCATAGCGGGAGGGCTGGATGAGCAGTTCTTC
CDR3aa: CASRSIAGGLDEQFF

v_gene: TRBV9
abundance: -
j_gene: TRBJ2-3
d_gene: -
CDR3nt: TGTGCCAGCAGCGCGGTGTCGTTACGCACAGATACGCAGTATTTT
CDR3aa: CASSAVSLRTDTQYF

v_gene: TRBV7-2
abundance: many
j_gene: TRBJ2-1
d_gene: -
CDR3nt: TGTGCCAGCAGCTTTGGTGTAGCAACCGATGAGCAGTTCTTC
CDR3aa: CASSFGVATDEQFF

v_gene: TRBV20-1
abundance: -
j_gene: TRBJ2-7
d_gene: TRBD2
CDR3nt: TGCAGTGCTGGAGATTCGCTAGCGGGAGTGTCCTACGAGCAGTACTTC
CDR3aa: CSAGDSLAGVSYEQYF

v_gene: TRBV11-2
abundance: many
j_gene: TRBJ2-2
d_gene: -
CDR3nt: TGTGCCAGCAGCTTAGAGCCAGCCACCGGGGAGCTGTTTTTT
CDR3aa: CASSLEPATGELFF

v_gene: TRBV6-6
abundance: many
j_gene: TRBJ1-1
d_gene: -
CDR3nt: TGTGCCAGCAGCCCCCAGACAGCCCTTCTACCGAACACTGAAGCTTTCTTT
CDR3aa: CASSPQTALLPNTEAFF